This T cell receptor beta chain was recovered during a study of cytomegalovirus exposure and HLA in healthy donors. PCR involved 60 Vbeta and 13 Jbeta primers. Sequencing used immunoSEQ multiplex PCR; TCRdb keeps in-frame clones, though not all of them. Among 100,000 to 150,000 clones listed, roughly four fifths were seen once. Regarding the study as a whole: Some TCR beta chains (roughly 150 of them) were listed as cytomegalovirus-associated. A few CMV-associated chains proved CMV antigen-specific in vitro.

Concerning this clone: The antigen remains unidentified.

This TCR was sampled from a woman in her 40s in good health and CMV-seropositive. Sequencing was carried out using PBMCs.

The CDR3 sequence is CASSITAGAQYF. The DNA for the CDR3 is TGTGCCAGCTCCATTACAGCGGGTGCTCAGTACTTC. This chain joins TRBV6-6 and TRBJ2-5; D is possibly TRBD2 (6 bases). In germline, CDR1 is MNHNY, CDR2 SVGAGI (reference sequence). The CDR3 is 12 residues long. V lost 8 bases, J lost 11 bases, and 18 bases lay in between.